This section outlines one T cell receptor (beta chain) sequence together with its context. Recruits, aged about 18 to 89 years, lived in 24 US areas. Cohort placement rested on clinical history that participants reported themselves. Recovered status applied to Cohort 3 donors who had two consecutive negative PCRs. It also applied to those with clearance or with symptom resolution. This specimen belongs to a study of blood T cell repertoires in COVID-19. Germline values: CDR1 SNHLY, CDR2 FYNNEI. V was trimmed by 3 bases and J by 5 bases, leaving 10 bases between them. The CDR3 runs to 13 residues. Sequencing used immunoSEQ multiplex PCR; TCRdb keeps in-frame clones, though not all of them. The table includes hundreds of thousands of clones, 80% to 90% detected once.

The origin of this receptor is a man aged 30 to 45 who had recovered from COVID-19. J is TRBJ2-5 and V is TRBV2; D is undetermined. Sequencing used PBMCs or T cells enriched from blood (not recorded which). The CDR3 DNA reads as TGTGCCAGCAGTGAGGATCGGGTGGAGACCCAGTACTTC. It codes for CASSEDRVETQYF.